This TCR beta chain was observed in a study of T cells in Graves' hyperthyroidism and ophthalmopathy. Amplified TCR beta CDR3 regions came from RNA transcripts. In the first-round RT-PCR of the TCR CDR3, the HTBI primer set was used. TCRdb itself ran the multiplex PCR reads through MiXCR, one entry per CDR3 protein. This table holds more than 450,000 distinct CDR3 sequences, roughly 21% found once. This CDR3 has 15 residues. Germline V CDR1 and CDR2: SGHTS, YDEGEE. Trimming left V 4 bases short and J 3 bases short, with 17 bases between. Only a few counts were recorded for this clonotype. Material: blood. The receptor was isolated from a man in his forties with Graves' ophthalmopathy. The chain employs TRBV5-8 and TRBJ2-7, with no clear D. DNA of the CDR3: TGTGCCAGCAGCCCGGCCCATCTTTCGGTCTACGAGCAGTACTTC. This encodes CASSPAHLSVYEQYF.